The present entry profiles one TCR beta chain with its context. What it recognizes is unknown. Assay used: immunoSEQ multiplex PCR; TCRdb lists only in-frame clones, some missing. The table records about 1.1 million clones, approximately 80% of them present only once. CDR1 and CDR2 (germline): MDHEN, SYDVKM. This CDR3 is built from 14 residues. Trimming stripped 3 bases from V and 1 base from J, with 9 bases between. This sample was taken from a study of shared clonotypes between healthy human individuals. Study-wide findings and caveats: What limited the represented genetic and exposure-history diversity was the small number of donors. The generation probabilities recorded for non-shared clonotypes fell below those of clonotypes shared by all four donors. An effect of sequencing depth on clonotype sharing among donors was expected.

This receptor was identified in a man between 18 and 35 years old in good health. Some clones in this sample may be carry-over from other donors' samples. The V gene is TRBV28, the J gene TRBJ2-5, with a weak D call TRBD1 (5 bases). The sequenced material came from memory CD4+ T cells from PBMCs. Sample subset: CD45RA-negative fraction. The DNA for the CDR3 is TGTGCCAGCAGTTTTACAGGAGCCCAAGAGACCCAGTACTTC. Its translation is CASSFTGAQETQYF.